These 9 T cell receptor beta chains were sequenced from one sample in a study of blood T cell repertoires in COVID-19. Profiling relied on immunoSEQ multiplex PCR, and the TCRdb table lists in-frame clones only, not all of them. Among approximately 140,000 clones, over 75% were seen once, and the ten largest hold 13%. The specimen sequenced was peripheral blood. All receptors derive from a man between 60 and 70 years old with active or convalescent COVID-19.

The gene calls are TRBV4-3 and TRBJ1-2; perhaps TRBD1 as D (5 bases). The CDR3 spans 14 residues. Germline V lookup: CDR1 LGHNA, CDR2 YSLEER. The V gene lost 4 bases and the J gene lost 3 bases, with 12 bases spanning the gap. The CDR3 DNA sequence: TGCGCCAGCAGCCCGGTAGGGGATCACTATGGCTACACCTTC. This codes for CASSPVGDHYGYTF.

CDR3 in amino acids: CASSQVAGVYSPLHF. CDR3 in DNA: TGTGCCAGCAGCCAAGTCGCAGGGGTTTATTCACCCCTCCACTTT. The rearrangement uses TRBV14 and TRBJ1-6, with TRBD1 as a possible D gene (6 bases). Germline assignment: CDR1 SGHDN and CDR2 FVKESK. This CDR3 spans 15 amino acids. The germline V and J ends were trimmed by 1 base and 8 bases, with 12 bases remaining between them.

The chain is built from TRBV29-1 and TRBJ2-7, with D possibly being TRBD2 (6 bases). The CDR3 is 13 residues long. CDR1 is SQVTM, CDR2 ANQGSEA, per germline. V was shortened by 6 bases and J by 3 bases, with 15 bases between the two germline ends. The CDR3 coding sequence is TGCAGCGTGGGAGCGGAGGGGAGCTACGAGCAGTACTTC. Its protein product is CSVGAEGSYEQYF.

The chain joins TRBV27 to TRBJ2-7; 7 bases are a match to TRBD1. The V gene's germline CDR1 is MNHEY and CDR2 SMNVEV (reference sequence). Trimming cost V 0 bases and J 5 bases; bases outside gene matches: 7. The CDR3 has 15 amino acids. This CDR3 reads CASSLSWQGVHEQYF. In DNA form, the CDR3 reads TGTGCCAGCAGTTTATCGTGGCAGGGGGTCCACGAGCAGTACTTC.

This chain uses TRBV5-1 with TRBJ2-7; the match to TRBD1 covers 9 bases. This CDR3 spans 16 amino acids. Trimming cost V 1 base and J 5 bases; bases outside gene matches: 10. The germline V gene has CDR1 SGHRS and CDR2 YFSETQ. In DNA, the CDR3 is TGCGCCAGCAGCTTGTCACCTCGACAGGGGGGGAACGAGCAGTACTTC. This translates into CASSLSPRQGGNEQYF.

The chain joins TRBV15 to TRBJ2-3; 9 bases are a match to TRBD2. The CDR3 runs to 16 residues. CDR1 is LNHNV, CDR2 YYDKDF, per germline (reference sequence). Germline trimming cut 4 bases from V and 6 bases from J; bases unmatched to any gene: 11. The CDR3 DNA reads as TGTGCCACCAGCAAACGTGCGGGAGGGAGAGCGGATACGCAGTATTTT. Translated, it gives CATSKRAGGRADTQYF.

The chain uses TRBV6-5 and TRBJ2-2, with TRBD2 matching over 8 bases. V was clipped by 8 bases and J by 5 bases; unmatched bases: 10. Germline V gene data show CDR1 as MNHEY and CDR2 as SVGAGI. The CDR3 sequence is 15 residues long. CDR3 sequence: CASAANGRATGELFF. CDR3 coding DNA: TGTGCCAGCGCCGCAAACGGGAGGGCGACCGGGGAGCTGTTTTTT.

CDR3 sequence: CASSWADPFYEQYF. The DNA for the CDR3 is TGTGCCAGCTCTTGGGCAGATCCCTTCTACGAGCAGTACTTC. This chain links TRBV6-6 with TRBJ2-7; D gene ambiguous. This CDR3 region has 14 residues. The V end lost 8 bases, the J end lost 3 bases, and 17 bases lay between the germline ends. In germline, CDR1 is MNHNY, CDR2 SVGAGI (reference sequence).

The chain couples TRBV7-3 to TRBJ1-2; the D gene is possibly TRBD1 (5 bases). The CDR3 runs 14 residues. V was trimmed by 5 bases and J by 11 bases, leaving 21 bases between them. Germline V gene lookup returns CDR1 SGHTA and CDR2 FQGTGA. CDR3 residues: CASSPGFQGGGYTF. CDR3 in DNA: TGTGCCAGCAGCCCAGGGTTTCAGGGCGGGGGATACACCTTC. Full variable domain (remainder filled in from reference TRBV7-3 and TRBJ1-2): GAGVSQTPSNKVTEKGKYVELRCDPISGHTALYWYRQSLGQGPEFLIYFQGTGAADDSGLPNDRFFAVRPEGSVSTLKIQRTERGDSAVYLCASSPGFQGGGYTFGSGTRLTVV.